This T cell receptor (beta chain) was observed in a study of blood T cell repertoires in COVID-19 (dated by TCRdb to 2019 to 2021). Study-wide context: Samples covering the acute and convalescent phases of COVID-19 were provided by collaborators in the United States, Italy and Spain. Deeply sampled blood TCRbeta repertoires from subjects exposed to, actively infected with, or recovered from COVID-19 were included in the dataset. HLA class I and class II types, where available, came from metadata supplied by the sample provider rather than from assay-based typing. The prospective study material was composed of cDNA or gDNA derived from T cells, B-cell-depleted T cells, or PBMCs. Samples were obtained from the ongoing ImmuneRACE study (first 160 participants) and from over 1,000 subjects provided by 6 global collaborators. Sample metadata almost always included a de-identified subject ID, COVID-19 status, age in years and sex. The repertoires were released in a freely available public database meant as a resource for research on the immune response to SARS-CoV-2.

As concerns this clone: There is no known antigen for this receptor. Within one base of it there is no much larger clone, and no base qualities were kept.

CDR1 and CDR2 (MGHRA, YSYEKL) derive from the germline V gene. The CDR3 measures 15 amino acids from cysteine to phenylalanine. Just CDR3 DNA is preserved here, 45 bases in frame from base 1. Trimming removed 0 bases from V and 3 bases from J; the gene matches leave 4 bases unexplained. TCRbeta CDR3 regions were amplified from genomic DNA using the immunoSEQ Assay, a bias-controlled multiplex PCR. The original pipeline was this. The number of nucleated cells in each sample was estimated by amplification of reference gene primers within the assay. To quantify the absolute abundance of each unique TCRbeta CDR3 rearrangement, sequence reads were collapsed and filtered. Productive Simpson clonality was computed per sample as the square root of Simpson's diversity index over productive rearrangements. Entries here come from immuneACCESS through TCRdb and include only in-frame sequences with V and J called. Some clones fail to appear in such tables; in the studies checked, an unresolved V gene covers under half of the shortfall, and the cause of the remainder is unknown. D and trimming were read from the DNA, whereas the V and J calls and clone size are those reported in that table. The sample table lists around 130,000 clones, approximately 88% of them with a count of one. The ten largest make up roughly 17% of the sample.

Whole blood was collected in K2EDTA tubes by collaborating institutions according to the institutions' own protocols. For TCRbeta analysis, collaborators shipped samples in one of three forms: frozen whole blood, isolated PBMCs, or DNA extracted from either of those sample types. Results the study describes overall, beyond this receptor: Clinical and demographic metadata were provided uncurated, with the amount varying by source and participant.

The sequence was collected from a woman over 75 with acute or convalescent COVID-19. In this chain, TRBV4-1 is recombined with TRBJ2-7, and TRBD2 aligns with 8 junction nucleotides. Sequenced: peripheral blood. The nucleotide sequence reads TGCGCCAGCAGCCAAGAGTTCAGCGGGAGCTACGAGCAGTACTTC. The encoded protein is CASSQEFSGSYEQYF.